Shown below are 6 T cell receptor beta chains from a single sample sequenced in a study of cytomegalovirus exposure and HLA in healthy donors. PCR used 60 Vbeta primers and 13 Jbeta primers. The repertoire was sequenced with immunoSEQ multiplex PCR; TCRdb's copy has only in-frame clones and lacks some. The table lists about 130,000 clones, 70% to 85% of them singletons. The sequenced sample consisted of PBMCs. The origin of the receptors is a boy aged 2 to 10 in good health and CMV-seronegative.

This sequence joins TRBV5-8 and TRBJ1-4; D unclear. This CDR3 region has 16 residues. With 1 base removed from V and 0 bases from J, the gap between germline ends came to 10 bases. From germline, CDR1 is SGHTS and CDR2 YDEGEE. CDR3 loop: CASSLIWGATNEKLFF. Written as DNA, the CDR3 is TGTGCCAGCAGCTTGATCTGGGGAGCAACTAATGAAAAACTGTTTTTT.

The V and J genes are TRBV6-1 and TRBJ2-6; 7 bases are shared with TRBD1. The CDR3 sequence is 15 residues long. The trim removed 6 bases at V and 4 bases at J, leaving 6 bases unmatched. Per germline, CDR1 MNHNS and CDR2 SASEGT. DNA for the CDR3: TGTGCCAGCAGCTCGACAGGGACCGGGGCCAACGTCCTGACTTTC. This sequence encodes CASSSTGTGANVLTF.

The rearrangement joins TRBV19 to TRBJ1-1, with D possibly TRBD1 on 5 matching bases. The V gene lost 9 bases and the J gene lost 4 bases, with 15 bases spanning the gap. Per germline, CDR1 LNHDA and CDR2 SQIVND (reference sequence). The CDR3 runs 13 residues. CDR3 nucleotides: TGTGCCAGCTCTTGGGGGGGGAGCACTGAAGCTTTCTTT. Its translation is CASSWGGSTEAFF.

The genes are TRBV25-1 and TRBJ2-7; no firm D call. Trimming cost V 4 bases and J 9 bases, with 10 bases left between them. The CDR3 is 11 residues long. In germline, CDR1 is MGHDK, CDR2 SYGVNS. The CDR3 here is CASSGQSVQYF. The DNA of the CDR3 is TGTGCCAGCAGTGGTCAGTCCGTGCAGTACTTC.

J is TRBJ2-3 and V is TRBV6-6; D is uncertain. This CDR3 has 13 residues. The V gene's germline CDR1 is MNHNY and CDR2 SVGAGI (reference sequence). V was shortened by 2 bases and J by 6 bases, with 9 bases between the two germline ends. The CDR3 DNA is TGTGCCAGCAGTTACGTGACAACTGATACGCAGTATTTT. Its protein product is CASSYVTTDTQYF.

This clone appeared once. The chain is built from TRBV30 and TRBJ1-1, with a tentative D call TRBD1 (5 bases). The CDR3 has 14 amino acids. The germline V and J ends were trimmed by 4 bases and 5 bases, with 17 bases remaining between them. Germline CDR1 reads GTSNPN; CDR2 reads SVGIG (reference sequence). Here the CDR3 reads CAWTGARGGTEAFF. The CDR3 nucleotides are TGTGCCTGGACTGGGGCGCGGGGAGGGACTGAAGCTTTCTTT. Together with reference TRBV30 and TRBJ1-1, the CDR3 gives the full variable domain: SQTIHQWPATLVQPVGSPLSLECTVEGTSNPNLYWYRQAAGRGLQLLFYSVGIGQISSEVPQNLSASRPQDRQFILSSKKLLLSDSGFYLCAWTGARGGTEAFFGQGTRLTVV.